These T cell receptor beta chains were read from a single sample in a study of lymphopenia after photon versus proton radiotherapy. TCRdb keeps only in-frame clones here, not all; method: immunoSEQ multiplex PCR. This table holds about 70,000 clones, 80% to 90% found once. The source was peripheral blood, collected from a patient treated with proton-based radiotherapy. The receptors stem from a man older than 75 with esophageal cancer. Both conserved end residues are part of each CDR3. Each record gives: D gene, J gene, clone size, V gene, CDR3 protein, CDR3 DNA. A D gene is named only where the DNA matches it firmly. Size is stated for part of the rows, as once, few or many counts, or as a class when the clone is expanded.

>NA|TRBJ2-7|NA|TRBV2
CASLGDEQYF
TGTGCCAGCTTGGGGGACGAGCAGTACTTC
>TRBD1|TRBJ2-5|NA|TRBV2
CASSREGTGQETQYF
TGTGCCAGCAGTCGCGAAGGGACAGGTCAAGAGACCCAGTACTTC
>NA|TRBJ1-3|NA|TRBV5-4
CASSLFGEGGNTIYF
TGTGCCAGCAGCTTGTTTGGGGAAGGGGGAAACACCATATATTTT
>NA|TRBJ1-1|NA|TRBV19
CASSPGVGEAFF
TGTGCCAGTAGCCCAGGGGTCGGGGAGGCTTTCTTT
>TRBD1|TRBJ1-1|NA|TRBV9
CASSVGVGRGHTEAFF
TGTGCCAGCAGCGTAGGGGTAGGGAGGGGGCACACTGAAGCTTTCTTT
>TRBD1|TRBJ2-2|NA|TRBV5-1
CASSFHSGGVTGELFF
TGCGCCAGCAGCTTTCACTCAGGGGGCGTCACCGGGGAGCTGTTTTTT
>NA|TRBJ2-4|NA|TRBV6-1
CASSEYLTGKNIQYF
TGTGCCAGCAGTGAATATTTAACAGGGAAAAACATTCAGTACTTC
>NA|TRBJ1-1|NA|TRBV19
CASYRNTEAFF
TGTGCCAGTTATAGGAACACTGAAGCTTTCTTT
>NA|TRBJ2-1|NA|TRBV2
CASNRPSASYNEQFF
TGTGCCAGCAATCGTCCTAGCGCCTCCTACAATGAGCAGTTCTTC
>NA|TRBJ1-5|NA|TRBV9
CASSLGPTYSNQPQHF
TGTGCCAGCAGCTTGGGACCGACGTATAGCAATCAGCCCCAGCATTTT
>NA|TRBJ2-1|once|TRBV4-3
CASSQDRGMAGRFF
TGCGCCAGCAGCCAAGACCGAGGGATGGCGGGTCGGTTCTTC
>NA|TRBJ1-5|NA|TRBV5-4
CASSLLGGNQPQHF
TGTGCCAGCAGCTTGTTGGGGGGCAATCAGCCCCAGCATTTT
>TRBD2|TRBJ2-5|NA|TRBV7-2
CASSLVVAGGETQYF
TGTGCCAGCAGCTTAGTAGTAGCGGGGGGCGAGACCCAGTACTTC
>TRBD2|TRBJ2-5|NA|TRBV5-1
CASSPEPLAGGETQYF
TGCGCCAGCAGCCCCGAACCTCTAGCGGGAGGTGAGACCCAGTACTTC
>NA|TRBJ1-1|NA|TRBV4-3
CASSQEGALGGPTEAFF
TGCGCCAGCAGCCAAGAGGGGGCACTGGGGGGGCCCACTGAAGCTTTCTTT
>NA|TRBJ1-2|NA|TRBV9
CASSVQQAAGGYTF
TGTGCCAGCAGCGTACAACAGGCCGCAGGTGGCTACACCTTC
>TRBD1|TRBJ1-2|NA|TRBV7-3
CASSSTQGASGYTF
TGTGCCAGCAGCTCTACGCAGGGGGCCTCTGGCTACACCTTC
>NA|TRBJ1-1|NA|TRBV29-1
CSAAQGTNTEAFF
TGCAGCGCTGCCCAGGGAACGAACACTGAAGCTTTCTTT
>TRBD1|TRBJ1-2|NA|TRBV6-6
CASIAQGQGYYGYTF
TGTGCCAGCATTGCTCAGGGACAGGGATACTATGGCTACACCTTC
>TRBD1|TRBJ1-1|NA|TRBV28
CASSYTPLGQGTEAFF
TGTGCCAGCAGTTATACCCCTTTGGGACAGGGAACTGAAGCTTTCTTT
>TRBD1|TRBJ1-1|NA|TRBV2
CASNSGQGSTEAFF
TGTGCCAGCAACAGCGGACAGGGGAGCACTGAAGCTTTCTTT
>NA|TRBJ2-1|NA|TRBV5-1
CASSFKGHKQDEQFF
TGCGCCAGCAGCTTTAAGGGACATAAACAGGATGAGCAGTTCTTC
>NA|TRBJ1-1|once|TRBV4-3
CASSQDLAAMNTEAFF
TGCGCCAGCAGCCAAGATTTGGCGGCGATGAACACTGAAGCTTTCTTT
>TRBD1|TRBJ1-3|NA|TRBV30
CAWSVTGAPGNTIYF
TGTGCCTGGAGTGTAACAGGGGCCCCTGGAAACACCATATATTTT
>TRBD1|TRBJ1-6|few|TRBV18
CASSLDRGRAYNSPLHF
TGTGCCAGCTCCCTTGACAGGGGACGAGCCTATAATTCACCCCTCCACTTT
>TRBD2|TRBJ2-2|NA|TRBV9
CASSVEGGRLTGELFF
TGTGCCAGCAGCGTAGAGGGCGGGAGACTAACCGGGGAGCTGTTTTTT
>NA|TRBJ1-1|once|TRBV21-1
CASSDKRRGNTEAFF
TGTGCCAGCAGCGATAAACGCAGGGGGAACACTGAAGCTTTCTTT
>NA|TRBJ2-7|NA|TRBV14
CASSQLWVQSDEQYF
TGTGCCAGCAGCCAGCTATGGGTCCAATCAGACGAGCAGTACTTC
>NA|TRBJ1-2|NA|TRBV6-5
CASSSQGGSGYTF
TGTGCCAGCAGTTCCCAGGGAGGCTCTGGCTACACCTTC
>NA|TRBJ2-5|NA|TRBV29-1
CSVEKSGVPGKTQYF
TGCAGCGTTGAAAAGTCAGGGGTCCCTGGGAAGACCCAGTACTTC
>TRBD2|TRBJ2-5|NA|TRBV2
CASKPGLAGETQYF
TGTGCCAGCAAGCCCGGACTAGCGGGCGAGACCCAGTACTTC
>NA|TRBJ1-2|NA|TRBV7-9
CASSQGQVEYYGYTF
TGTGCCAGCAGCCAAGGCCAGGTAGAATATTATGGCTACACCTTC
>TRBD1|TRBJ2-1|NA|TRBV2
CASSGGQGNEQFF
TGTGCCAGCAGCGGAGGACAGGGCAATGAGCAGTTCTTC
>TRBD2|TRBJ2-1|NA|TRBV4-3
CASSQAMLLGRGASEQFF
TGCGCCAGCAGCCAAGCTATGTTGCTCGGGCGGGGGGCCAGTGAGCAGTTCTTC
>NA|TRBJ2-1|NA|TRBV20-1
CSAKRTVEQFF
TGCAGTGCTAAACGGACGGTTGAGCAGTTCTTC
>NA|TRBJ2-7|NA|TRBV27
CASSLQTHYEQYF
TGTGCCAGCAGTTTACAGACCCACTACGAGCAGTACTTC
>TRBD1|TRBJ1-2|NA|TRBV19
CASRGTGGHYGYTF
TGTGCCAGTAGGGGGACAGGCGGGCACTATGGCTACACCTTC
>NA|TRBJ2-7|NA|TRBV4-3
CASSRRGGTGAYEQYF
TGCGCCAGCAGCCGGCGCGGGGGGACAGGCGCCTACGAGCAGTACTTC
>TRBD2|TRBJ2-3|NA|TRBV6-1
CASGTSGYTDTQYF
TGTGCCAGCGGGACTAGCGGTTACACAGATACGCAGTATTTT
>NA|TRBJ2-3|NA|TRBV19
CASRAGRDTQYF
TGTGCCAGTAGGGCGGGACGGGATACGCAGTATTTT
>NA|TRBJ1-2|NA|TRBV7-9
CASSPPGAFYGYTF
TGTGCCAGCAGCCCACCGGGTGCCTTCTATGGCTACACCTTC
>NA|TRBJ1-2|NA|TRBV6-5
CASSYSGAYYNYGYTF
TGTGCCAGCAGTTACTCCGGGGCCTATTATAACTATGGCTACACCTTC